The rows below give T cell receptor beta chains drawn from one sample of a study of CD8 T cells in Susac syndrome. One entry per CDR3 protein results from TCRdb running MiXCR on the immunoSEQ multiplex PCR reads. The sample shows around 79,000 distinct CDR3 sequences, approximately 93% of them seen only once. Sequenced: CD8+ T cells from PBMCs. The receptors here all came from a human donor with Susac syndrome. The CDR3 runs from the conserved cysteine through the conserved F or W. A D gene is named only where the DNA matches it firmly. Size tells how often a clone was seen (once, few, many) or the class of an expanded clone, and some rows leave it out.

d_call clone_size j_call v_call cdr3_nt cdr3_aa
- - TRBJ2-7 TRBV28 TGTGCCAGCAGTCGGTCCGGACAGCTGCATTTGGAGCAGTACTTC CASSRSGQLHLEQYF
TRBD2 - TRBJ2-1 TRBV20-1 TGCAGTGCTAGAGAACCTCATAGCGGGGGGGACAATGAGCAGTTCTTC CSAREPHSGGDNEQFF
- - TRBJ2-1 TRBV11-2 TGTGCCAGCAGCTTAGGTGGCTTTAGAGAGCAGTTCTTC CASSLGGFREQFF
- - TRBJ1-3 TRBV30 TGTGCCTGGGCCGGGTGGGCCTCTGGAAACACCATATATTTT CAWAGWASGNTIYF
- - TRBJ2-1 TRBV27 TGTGCCAGCAGGGGGGTTTGGGACAATGAGCAGTTCTTC CASRGVWDNEQFF
- - TRBJ2-3 TRBV7-9 TGTGCCAGCAGCCATGGACGGGATTCGACAGATACGCAGTATTTT CASSHGRDSTDTQYF
- - TRBJ2-7 TRBV20-1 TGCAGTGCTAGAGGTAACGTGAACTCCTACGAGCAGTACTTC CSARGNVNSYEQYF
TRBD2 - TRBJ2-4 TRBV7-2 TGTGCCAGCAGCTTATATGCGGGACTAGCGGACGGAGCCAAAAACATTCAGTACTTC CASSLYAGLADGAKNIQYF
TRBD1 - TRBJ1-4 TRBV7-2 TGTGCCAGCAGCTTAGGGGACAGGGGAGGTTATGAAAAACTGTTTTTT CASSLGDRGGYEKLFF
- once TRBJ2-7 TRBV12-5 TGTGCTTCAGAGGGGGTTGCCTACGAGCAGTACTTC CASEGVAYEQYF
TRBD2 - TRBJ2-1 TRBV10-3 TGTGCCATCACCCCAACCGGGACTAGCGGGGGTAAAGAGCAGTTCTTC CAITPTGTSGGKEQFF
- - TRBJ1-1 TRBV4-1 TGCGCCAGCAGCCAAGCGAGGGTGTTGAGCACTGAAGCTTTCTTT CASSQARVLSTEAFF
- - TRBJ2-1 TRBV24-1 TGTGCCACCGTTTTCGCCGAGCAGTTCTTC CATVFAEQFF
TRBD1 - TRBJ2-5 TRBV6-5 TGTGCCAGCAGTTACGAACAGCCAGGGGGGACCCAGTACTTC CASSYEQPGGTQYF
- - TRBJ2-3 TRBV3-1 TGTGCCAGCAGCCAAGATTGGACCATCGGGACGTCGAACACAGATACGCAGTATTTT CASSQDWTIGTSNTDTQYF
- once TRBJ2-7 TRBV9 TGTGCCAGCAGCGCCGGGGTGGGGGCCTACGAGCAGTACTTC CASSAGVGAYEQYF
- - TRBJ1-1 TRBV27 TGTGCCAGCACCCCTTTAGGACTGAACACTGAAGCTTTCTTT CASTPLGLNTEAFF
- once TRBJ1-2 TRBV27 TGTGCCAGCCCAAGCGAGGGCGTCAGCTACACCTTC CASPSEGVSYTF
- - TRBJ2-7 TRBV15 TGTGCCACCAGCAACCCGTCGCAAGGAGGACGATACTCCTACGAGCAGTACTTC CATSNPSQGGRYSYEQYF
- - TRBJ1-2 TRBV29-1 TGCAGCGTAGCAGGGCCGGGAGGCTACACCTTC CSVAGPGGYTF
TRBD1 - TRBJ1-2 TRBV7-9 TGTGCCAGCAGCTTAACCGGGACAGCCTATGGCTACACCTTC CASSLTGTAYGYTF
TRBD1 - TRBJ2-3 TRBV2 TGTGCCAGCAAGGAAGTGACAGGGGGCACAGATACGCAGTATTTT CASKEVTGGTDTQYF
TRBD1 once TRBJ2-5 TRBV4-1 TGCGCCAGCAGCCAGGACAGGACGACCCAAGAGACCCAGTACTTC CASSQDRTTQETQYF
- - TRBJ2-1 TRBV7-8 TGTGCCAGCAGCTCCCCCCAATCCTGGAATGAGCAGTTCTTC CASSSPQSWNEQFF
- - TRBJ1-1 TRBV4-3 TGCGCCAGCAGCCAAGTTTCGGGGACTGAAGCTTTCTTT CASSQVSGTEAFF
TRBD1 - TRBJ1-4 TRBV12-3/TRBV12-4 TGTGCCAGCAGTTTAGGCCCCGGGACAGATGAAAAACTGTTTTTT CASSLGPGTDEKLFF
- few TRBJ2-3 TRBV28 TGTGCCAGCAGTTCCCGTACCCGCACAGATACGCAGTATTTT CASSSRTRTDTQYF
TRBD2 few TRBJ2-7 TRBV9 TGTGCCAGCAGCCCTGGGGCGGGGGTCTCCTACGAGCAGTACTTC CASSPGAGVSYEQYF
- - TRBJ1-1 TRBV7-6 TGTGCCAGCAGCTTAGACCAGAACACTGAAGCTTTCTTT CASSLDQNTEAFF
- - TRBJ1-5 TRBV20-1 TGCAGTGCCCTAGGCCGGTATAGCAATCAGCCCCAGCATTTT CSALGRYSNQPQHF
- - TRBJ2-7 TRBV9 TGTGCCAGCAGCGGCCGGGACTCCGTCTACGAGCAGTACTTC CASSGRDSVYEQYF
TRBD1 - TRBJ1-1 TRBV9 TGTGCCAGCAGCGACGGGACAGGGAACACTGAAGCTTTCTTT CASSDGTGNTEAFF
- - TRBJ2-7 TRBV27 TGTGCCAGCAGTCCCTTTGCGGGGGCCGCCTACGAGCAGTACTTC CASSPFAGAAYEQYF
TRBD2 - TRBJ2-1 TRBV7-9 TGTGCCCATGGGGCGGGGGGGCCGTCCAATGAGCAGTTCTTC CAHGAGGPSNEQFF
- few TRBJ1-1 TRBV12-3/TRBV12-4 TGTGCCAGCAGTTTAGGTCCAAGGAACACTGAAGCTTTCTTT CASSLGPRNTEAFF
TRBD1 - TRBJ2-1 TRBV7-8 TGTGCCAGCAGCTCCGGGACAGGGATGTACAATGAGCAGTTCTTC CASSSGTGMYNEQFF
TRBD2 - TRBJ2-5 TRBV9 TGTGCCAGCAGCGGACGAACTAGCGGGGGGGGAGAGACCCAGTACTTC CASSGRTSGGGETQYF